The 19 T cell receptor beta chains below all came from one sample that was sequenced in a study of blood T cell repertoires in COVID-19 (dated by TCRdb to about 2020). Receptors were amplified or captured by the immunoSEQ multiplex PCR assay. TCRdb mirrors the immuneACCESS table, restricted to in-frame sequences. Some clones are absent from its copies; in checked studies, under half trace to an unresolved V gene, and the reason for the others is unknown. The sample table lists over 150,000 clones, approximately 80% of them with a count of one. The leading ten clones occupy over 10% of the sample. The sample taken for sequencing was peripheral blood. These TCRs come from an older woman with COVID-19, enrolled during active disease.

V and J are TRBV7-8 and TRBJ1-2, with 7 bases fitting TRBD1. Germline V gene lookup returns CDR1 SGHVS and CDR2 FQNEAQ. V lost 5 bases to trimming and J lost 2 bases; unmatched junction nucleotides: 8. The CDR3 consists of 15 residues. The CDR3 loop is CASSRGGAGNYGYTF. The CDR3 bases are TGTGCCAGCAGCAGAGGGGGCGCGGGGAACTATGGCTACACCTTC.

This clone appeared a single time. This chain connects TRBV14 to TRBJ2-1; possibly TRBD2 for D (6 bases). Trimming took 4 bases from V and 5 from J, leaving 12 bases between them. There are 14 residues in the CDR3. CDR1 is SGHDN and CDR2 is FVKESK in the germline V gene. DNA for the CDR3: TGTGCCAGCAGCCTTTTCCTAGCGAACAATGAGCAGTTCTTC. Translation: CASSLFLANNEQFF.

This clone has only one observation. V and J are TRBV6-1 and TRBJ1-6; no definite D call. Germline-derived CDR1 and CDR2 are MNHNS and SASEGT. Trimming took 1 base from V and 5 from J, leaving 6 bases between them. This CDR3 has 14 residues. The CDR3 protein is CASSEVTDNSPLHF. CDR3 DNA sequence: TGTGCCAGCAGTGAAGTAACTGATAATTCACCCCTCCACTTT.

As concerns this clone: This sample also contains other DNA sequences that code for the same CDR3. This chain connects TRBV3-1 (or the pseudogene TRBV3-2) to TRBJ2-7, with TRBD2 matching over 8 bases. Germline lookup yields CDR1 LGHDT and CDR2 YNNKEL (reference sequence). The junction had 5 bases not matched to a gene; V was cut back by 3 bases and J by 1 base. The CDR3 covers 15 residues. The CDR3 is CASSQAGGPSYEQYF. CDR3 in DNA: TGTGCCAGCAGCCAGGCGGGAGGACCTTCCTACGAGCAGTACTTC.

This chain joins TRBV11-2 and TRBJ1-6; D call uncertain. The CDR3 has 15 amino acids. The V end was cut by 3 bases, the J end by 7 bases, with 13 bases between. Per the germline V gene, CDR1 is SGHAT and CDR2 is FQNNGV. The CDR3 sequence is CASSFERGRNSPLHF. The CDR3 DNA reads as TGTGCCAGCAGCTTCGAGCGGGGTCGGAATTCACCCCTCCACTTT.

This clone has just a few counts. The chain employs TRBV19 and TRBJ2-5; 7 bases fit TRBD1. The CDR3 sequence is 12 residues long. Germline V gene lookup returns CDR1 LNHDA and CDR2 SQIVND (reference sequence). The V gene end was trimmed by 6 bases and the J gene end by 4 bases; junction bases not matched to a gene: 2. The CDR3 DNA sequence: TGTGCCAGTAGGTCAGGGGGAGAGACCCAGTACTTC. Translated: CASRSGGETQYF. Based on the CDR3 plus reference TRBV19 and TRBJ2-5, the full variable domain is DGGITQSPKYLFRKEGQNVTLSCEQNLNHDAMYWYRQDPGQGLRLIYYSQIVNDFQKGDIAEGYSVSREKKESFPLTVTSAQKNPTAFYLCASRSGGETQYFGPGTRLLVL.

This rearrangement joins TRBV3-1 (or the pseudogene TRBV3-2) to TRBJ1-4; 10 bases are shared with TRBD1. This CDR3 comprises 12 residues. The J segment lost 17 bases and the V segment lost 3 bases, leaving 6 bases of the junction unmatched. Germline lookup yields CDR1 LGHDT and CDR2 YNNKEL (reference sequence). The CDR3 reads CASSQPGQGLFF. The CDR3 coding sequence is TGTGCCAGCAGCCAGCCGGGACAGGGGTTATTTTTT.

A note on this clone: One end of the junction varies from germline; a read error may be responsible. The chain has TRBV7-7 and TRBJ2-1, with 7 bases lining up with TRBD2. Germline CDR1 SSHAT, CDR2 FNYEAQ (reference sequence). The CDR3 spans 15 residues. The CDR3 protein is CASSSYGRSRYEQFF. CDR3 sequence (DNA): TGTGCTAGCAGCTCGTACGGGAGGTCAAGGTATGAGCAGTTCTTC. The full variable domain, rest sourced from reference TRBV7-7 and TRBJ2-1, is GAGVSQSPRYKVTKRGQDVTLRCDPISSHATLYWYQQALGQGPEFLTYFNYEAQPDKSGLPSDRFSAERPEGSISTLTIQRTEQRDSAMYRCASSSYGRSRYEQFFGPGTRLTVL.

This sequence joins TRBV3-1 (or the pseudogene TRBV3-2) and TRBJ2-2; 11 nucleotides align to TRBD2. This CDR3 has 18 residues. J gave up 5 bases and V 2 bases, and 10 bases lay outside the gene matches. Germline lookup yields CDR1 LGHDT and CDR2 YNNKEL (reference sequence). CDR3 residues: CASSQKTSGVRKTGELFF. The DNA for the CDR3 is TGTGCCAGCAGCCAAAAGACTAGCGGGGTCAGAAAAACCGGGGAGCTGTTTTTT.

The chain couples TRBV7-3 to TRBJ1-1, with a possible D match to TRBD1 (6 bases). The CDR3 runs to 17 residues. Germline V lookup: CDR1 SGHTA, CDR2 FQGTGA. Trimming cost V 2 bases and J 1 base, with 17 bases left between them. CDR3 region: CASSLVLIGRGNTEAFF. The CDR3 DNA follows: TGTGCCAGCAGCTTAGTCCTTATCGGCAGGGGGAACACTGAAGCTTTCTTT.

The genes are TRBV7-8 and TRBJ1-5; D may be TRBD1 (5 bases). CDR1 is SGHVS and CDR2 is FQNEAQ in the germline V gene. With 0 bases removed from V and 7 bases from J, the gap between germline ends came to 10 bases. This CDR3 contains 14 residues. CDR3 DNA sequence: TGTGCCAGCAGCTTAGCAGGGGTACGGCAGCCCCAGCATTTT. Translating it yields CASSLAGVRQPQHF.

This sequence joins TRBV9 and TRBJ2-1; possible D gene TRBD2, 6 bases. Deletions cut 1 base from V and 4 bases from J, with 9 bases between. The CDR3 totals 14 residues. CDR1 SGDLS and CDR2 YYNGEE come from the germline V gene. The CDR3 region is CASSVRDSYNEQFF. Written as DNA, the CDR3 is TGTGCCAGCAGCGTACGGGACTCTTACAATGAGCAGTTCTTC.

CDR3 protein: CASSRWRENEKLFF. In nucleotides, the CDR3 is TGTGCCAGCAGCCGATGGCGGGAAAATGAAAAACTGTTTTTT. The rearrangement uses TRBV3-1 (or the pseudogene TRBV3-2) and TRBJ1-4; D is undetermined. The V end lost 4 bases, the J end lost 5 bases, and 11 bases lay between the germline ends. Per germline, CDR1 LGHDT and CDR2 YNNKEL (reference sequence). The CDR3 has 14 residues.

This clone was observed once. The chain employs TRBV5-1 and TRBJ1-3; D is possibly TRBD1 (5 bases). V was clipped by 0 bases and J by 0 bases, with 7 bases between them. CDR1 is SGHRS and CDR2 is YFSETQ in the germline V gene. The CDR3 consists of 15 residues. CDR3 nucleotide sequence: TGCGCCAGCAGCTTGGCCGGGGGCTCTGGAAACACCATATATTTT. Protein sequence: CASSLAGGSGNTIYF.

V usage is TRBV19 and J usage is TRBJ1-5; D might be TRBD1 (5 bases). The length of the CDR3 is 13 residues. Germline values: CDR1 LNHDA, CDR2 SQIVND (reference sequence). The V end lost 8 bases, the J end lost 7 bases, and 15 bases lay between the germline ends. The CDR3 protein is CASVWGRGQPQHF. In DNA form, the CDR3 reads TGTGCCAGTGTCTGGGGCAGAGGACAGCCCCAGCATTTT.

The rearrangement links TRBV28 to TRBJ1-1; TRBD1 matches 9 bases. The CDR3 is 15 amino acids. The trim removed 6 bases at V and 0 bases at J, leaving 5 bases unmatched. Germline CDR1 MDHEN, CDR2 SYDVKM. DNA for the CDR3: TGTGCCAGCAGATCCGACAGGGGGATGAACACTGAAGCTTTCTTT. Amino acids: CASRSDRGMNTEAFF.

The chain recombines TRBV12-5 with TRBJ1-4; tentative D call: TRBD1 (5 bases). The V and J ends lost 0 bases and 8 bases respectively, with 13 bases between them. Germline CDR1 is LGHNT and CDR2 is FRNRAP. This CDR3 region has 15 residues. The CDR3 nucleotides are TGTGCTAGTGGTTTGGTACGGGGGTACGACGAAAAACTGTTTTTT. Translation gives CASGLVRGYDEKLFF. The whole variable domain, remainder taken from reference TRBV12-5 and TRBJ1-4, is DARVTQTPRHKVTEMGQEVTMRCQPILGHNTVFWYRQTMMQGLELLAYFRNRAPLDDSGMPKDRFSAEMPDATLATLKIQPSEPRDSAVYFCASGLVRGYDEKLFFGSGTQLSVL.

J is TRBJ2-3 and V is TRBV5-1; 11 positions agree with TRBD1. The germline V gene has CDR1 SGHRS and CDR2 YFSETQ. After removal of 4 bases from V and 6 bases from J, the junction contained 1 base not matched to a gene. This CDR3 has 13 amino acids. CDR3 sequence: CASSRDRGDTQYF. CDR3 bases: TGCGCCAGCAGCCGGGACAGGGGGGATACGCAGTATTTT.

This clone was seen only once. The chain couples TRBV15 to TRBJ1-5; 9 nucleotides line up with TRBD1. This CDR3 spans 16 amino acids. The germline gives CDR1 LNHNV, CDR2 YYDKDF (reference sequence). The V gene end was trimmed by 1 base and the J gene end by 2 bases; junction bases not matched to a gene: 3. This chain's CDR3 is CATSRGDREGNQPQHF. The CDR3 nucleotides read TGTGCCACCAGCAGAGGGGACAGGGAAGGCAATCAGCCCCAGCATTTT. Using reference TRBV15 and TRBJ1-5 for the parts outside the CDR3, the full variable domain is DAMVIQNPRYQVTQFGKPVTLSCSQTLNHNVMYWYQQKSSQAPKLLFHYYDKDFNNEADTPDNFQSRRPNTSFCFLDIRSPGLGDTAMYLCATSRGDREGNQPQHFGDGTRLSIL.